The rows below give T cell receptor beta chains drawn from one sample of a study of T-cell memory formation after mild COVID-19. TCRdb re-analysed the 5' RACE reads in MiXCR, keeping a single row per CDR3 protein. There are 200,000 to 250,000 distinct CDR3 sequences in the sample; 9.4% occur only once, and around 23% lies in the top ten. Sequences were obtained from PBMCs or a T cell subset sorted from them (not recorded which). The receptors were gathered from a man between 18 and 29 years old who had mild COVID-19 (a few samples of this study predate the infection). Cell type and time point are not known. CDR3s include the opening cysteine and the closing phenylalanine or tryptophan. The order of the fields is CDR3 protein, CDR3 DNA, CDR3 length, clone size, V gene, J gene, D gene. D genes are given only for firm matches. Expanded clones are given a class, and other clones once, few, many or no size at all.

CASSSSGTRYNEQFF	TGTGCCAGCAGCTCTAGCGGGACCCGATACAATGAGCAGTTCTTC	15	many	TRBV7-2	TRBJ2-1	TRBD2
CASSLATSYNEQFF	TGTGCCAGCAGCTTAGCTACTTCCTACAATGAGCAGTTCTTC	14	few	TRBV9	TRBJ2-1	NA
CASSLTGSVTEAFF	TGTGCCAGCAGCTTGACAGGGTCGGTGACTGAAGCTTTCTTT	14	many	TRBV11-2	TRBJ1-1	TRBD1
CASSLNNEQFF	TGTGCCAGCAGCCTAAATAATGAGCAGTTCTTC	11	many	TRBV12-3/TRBV12-4	TRBJ2-1	NA
CASSQAPGTSYNEQFF	TGCGCCAGCAGCCAAGCACCAGGGACGTCCTACAATGAGCAGTTCTTC	16	few	TRBV4-3	TRBJ2-1	NA
CASSITGLTDTQYF	TGTGCCAGTAGTATTACAGGGCTCACAGATACGCAGTATTTT	14	few	TRBV19	TRBJ2-3	NA
CASSPYPRGTYEQYF	TGTGCCAGCAGTCCATACCCCAGGGGCACCTACGAGCAGTACTTC	15	NA	TRBV6-5	TRBJ2-7	NA
CASSYYRLEGETQYF	TGTGCCAGCAGCTACTACCGGCTCGAGGGAGAGACCCAGTACTTC	15	NA	TRBV12-3/TRBV12-4	TRBJ2-5	NA
CATSGGPSGLTDTQYF	TGTGCCACCAGTGGAGGCCCTAGCGGTCTCACAGATACGCAGTATTTT	16	NA	TRBV24-1	TRBJ2-3	TRBD2
CASSPSQGVQNIQYF	TGTGCCAGCAGCCCCAGCCAGGGGGTCCAAAACATTCAGTACTTC	15	NA	TRBV6-6	TRBJ2-4	TRBD1
CASSREPGQGSYEQFF	TGCGCCAGCAGCAGGGAACCGGGACAGGGTAGTTATGAGCAGTTCTTC	16	NA	TRBV5-1	TRBJ2-1	TRBD1
CASSRQGMNTEAFF	TGTGCCAGCAGCCGACAGGGGATGAACACTGAAGCTTTCTTT	14	NA	TRBV6-2/TRBV6-3	TRBJ1-1	TRBD1
CASSLDVFGYTF	TGCGCCAGCAGCTTGGACGTTTTTGGCTACACCTTC	12	NA	TRBV5-1	TRBJ1-2	NA
CATSDSSRRGADTQYF	TGTGCCACCAGTGATTCATCGCGGCGGGGGGCAGATACGCAGTATTTT	16	NA	TRBV24-1	TRBJ2-3	TRBD2
CASSLVGGEREQFF	TGTGCCAGCAGCTTAGTAGGCGGGGAACGAGAGCAGTTCTTC	14	few	TRBV7-9	TRBJ2-1	NA